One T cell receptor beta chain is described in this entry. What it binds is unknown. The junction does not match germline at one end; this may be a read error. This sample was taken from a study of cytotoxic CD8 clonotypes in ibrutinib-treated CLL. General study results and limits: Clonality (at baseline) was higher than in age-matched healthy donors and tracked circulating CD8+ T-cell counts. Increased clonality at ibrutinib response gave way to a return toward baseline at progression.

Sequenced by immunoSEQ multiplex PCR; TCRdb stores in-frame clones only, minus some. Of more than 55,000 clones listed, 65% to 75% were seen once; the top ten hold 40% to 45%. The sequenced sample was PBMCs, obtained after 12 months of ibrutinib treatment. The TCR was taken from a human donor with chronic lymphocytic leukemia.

The CDR3 here is CASSLRGTGGLDF. The CDR3 DNA sequence: TGTGCCAGCAGCTTACGAGGGACAGGGGGTCTGGATTTT. The V gene is TRBV5-4, the J gene TRBJ2-3, with 11 bases lining up with TRBD1. CDR3 length equals 13 residues. Germline values: CDR1 SGHNT, CDR2 YYREEE (reference sequence).